The 2 T cell receptor beta chains reported below all come from one sample, sequenced in a study of shared clonotypes between healthy human individuals. Using immunoSEQ multiplex PCR, the repertoire was profiled, and TCRdb retains in-frame clones only, with some absent. The sample consists of millions of clones, about 95% of them appearing once. The sequenced material came from naive CD4+ T cells sorted from blood. The subset denotes: CD45RA+ positively selected. The receptors stem from a man younger than 30 in good health.

A single count supports this clone. This chain uses TRBV10-1 with TRBJ2-5; D may correspond to TRBD1 or TRBD2 (5 bases each). Trimming pared 0 bases from V and 6 bases from J, leaving 14 bases between. Germline CDR1 is WNHNN and CDR2 is SYGVQD (reference sequence). CDR3 length: 15 amino acids. The CDR3 DNA follows: TGCGCCAGCAGTGAGTCGTTGGGGCAGGGACAGACCCAGTACTTC. This codes for CASSESLGQGQTQYF.

This clone was seen only once. The J gene is TRBJ2-5, the V gene TRBV5-5, with D unclear. V was cut by 0 bases and J by 1 base, with 7 bases left in between. The length of the CDR3 is 14 residues. The V gene's germline CDR1 is SGHKS and CDR2 YYEKEE (reference sequence). Here the CDR3 DNA reads TGTGCCAGCAGCTTGGTGGCAGTCCAAGAGACCCAGTACTTC. It is translated as CASSLVAVQETQYF.